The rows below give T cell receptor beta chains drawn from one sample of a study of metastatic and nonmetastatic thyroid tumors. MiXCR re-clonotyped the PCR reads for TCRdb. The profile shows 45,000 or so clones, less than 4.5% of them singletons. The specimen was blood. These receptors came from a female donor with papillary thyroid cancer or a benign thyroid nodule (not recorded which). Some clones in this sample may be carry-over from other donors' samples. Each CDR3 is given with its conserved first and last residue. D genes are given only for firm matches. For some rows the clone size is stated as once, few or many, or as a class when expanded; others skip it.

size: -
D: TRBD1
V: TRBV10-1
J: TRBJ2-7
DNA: TGCGCCAGCACCCCAGGACAGGGTGGGCAGCAGTACTTC
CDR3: CASTPGQGGQQYF

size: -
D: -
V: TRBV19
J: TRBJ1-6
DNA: TGTGCCAGTAGTATAGATGTGAGTTACCTACGTTCACCCCTCCACTTT
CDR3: CASSIDVSYLRSPLHF

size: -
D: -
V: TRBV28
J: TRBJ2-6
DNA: TGTGCCAGTGGTACTGGGGCCAACGTCCTGACTTTC
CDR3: CASGTGANVLTF

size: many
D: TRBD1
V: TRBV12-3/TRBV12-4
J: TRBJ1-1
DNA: TGTGCCAGCAGTCCTACCAGGGGGCCCATTGAAGCTTTCTTT
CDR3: CASSPTRGPIEAFF

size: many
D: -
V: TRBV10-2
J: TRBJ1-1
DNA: TGCGCCAGCAGTGACAGAAGCAACACTGAAGCTTTCTTT
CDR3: CASSDRSNTEAFF

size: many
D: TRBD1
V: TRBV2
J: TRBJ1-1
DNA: TGTGCCAGCAGTTCGGACAGGAGGGACACTGAAGCTTTCTTT
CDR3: CASSSDRRDTEAFF

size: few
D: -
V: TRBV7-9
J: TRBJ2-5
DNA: TGTGCCAGCAGCTTGATAAAGGGACCGCGCGGGGAGACCCAGTACTTC
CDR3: CASSLIKGPRGETQYF

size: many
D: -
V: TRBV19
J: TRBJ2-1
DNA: TGTGCCAGTAGTAATTTCGCCCTGGGGGAGCAGTTCTTC
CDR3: CASSNFALGEQFF

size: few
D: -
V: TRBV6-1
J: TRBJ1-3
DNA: TGTGCCAGCACCCTCGCATCAGGGTCTGGAAACACCATATATTTT
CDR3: CASTLASGSGNTIYF

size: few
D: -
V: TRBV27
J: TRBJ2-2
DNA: TGTGCCAGCAGGAGCGGGCGGACCACCGTGGAGCTGTTTTTT
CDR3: CASRSGRTTVELFF

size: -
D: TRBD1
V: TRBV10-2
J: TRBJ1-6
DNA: TGCGCCAGCGTCAGGGGGTTCGATTCACCCCTCCACTTT
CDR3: CASVRGFDSPLHF